This passage covers 4 T cell receptor beta chains from one sample sequenced in a study of T cell responses to AZD1222 COVID-19 vaccine. Only in-frame clones appear in the TCRdb table, and some are missing; sequencing was by immunoSEQ multiplex PCR. The data hold roughly 150,000 clones, with less than 90% observed a single time. Specimen: peripheral blood, collected after recovery from COVID-19. The source of these receptors is an adult who had recovered from COVID-19.

The chain is built from TRBV10-2 and TRBJ1-6; no definite D call. Deletions cut 4 bases from V and 15 bases from J, with 16 bases between. There are 13 residues in the CDR3. Germline-derived CDR1 and CDR2 are WSHSY and SAAADI. CDR3 DNA: TGCGCCAGCAGTGCATTTGAGACAAAACGCCTCCACTTT. Protein: CASSAFETKRLHF.

The V and J genes are TRBV5-1 and TRBJ1-3; D gene uncertain. V was cut by 6 bases and J by 0 bases, with 7 bases left in between. This CDR3 has 13 residues. CDR1 is SGHRS and CDR2 is YFSETQ in the germline V gene. CDR3 in DNA: TGCGCCAGCACAGCAGGCTCTGGAAACACCATATATTTT. Translating gives CASTAGSGNTIYF.

Here the CDR3 DNA reads TGTGCCAGCTCACCCCTCCCCATAGGACAGGGGGCGAACACCGGGGAGCTGTTTTTT. Its protein is CASSPLPIGQGANTGELFF. The chain links TRBV18 to TRBJ2-2, with 10 bases aligning to TRBD1. In germline, CDR1 is KGHSH, CDR2 LQKENI. With V trimmed by 3 bases and J by 0 bases, 10 bases remained unmatched. The CDR3 totals 19 residues.

The rearrangement uses TRBV4-2 and TRBJ1-5; TRBD1 aligns across 8 bases. This CDR3 comprises 16 residues. CDR1 is LGHNA and CDR2 is YNFKEQ in the germline V gene. V lost 0 bases to trimming and J lost 4 bases; unmatched junction nucleotides: 5. CDR3 protein: CASSQEQGVGNQPQHF. In DNA, the CDR3 is TGTGCCAGCAGCCAAGAACAGGGGGTTGGAAATCAGCCCCAGCATTTT.